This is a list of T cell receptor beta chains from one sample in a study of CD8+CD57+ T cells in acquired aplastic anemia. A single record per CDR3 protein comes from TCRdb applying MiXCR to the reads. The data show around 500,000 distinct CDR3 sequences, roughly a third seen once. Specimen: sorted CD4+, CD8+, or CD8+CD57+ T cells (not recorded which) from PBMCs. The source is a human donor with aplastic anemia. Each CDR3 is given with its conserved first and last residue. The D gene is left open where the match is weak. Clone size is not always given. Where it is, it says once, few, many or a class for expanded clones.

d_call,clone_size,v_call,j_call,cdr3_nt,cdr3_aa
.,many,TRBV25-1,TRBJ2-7,TGTGCCAGCAGTGATATGAAGGACAGAGGATACGAGCAGTACTTC,CASSDMKDRGYEQYF
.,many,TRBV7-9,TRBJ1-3,TGTGCCAGCAGCACGGGGCCGGGAAACACCATATATTTT,CASSTGPGNTIYF
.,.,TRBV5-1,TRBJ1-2,TGCGCCAGCAGCTTGGGCTCGGCGGGGGCGTCTGGCTACACCTTC,CASSLGSAGASGYTF
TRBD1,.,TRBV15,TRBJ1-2,TGTGCCACCAGTAAACGGGACAGGGCCAACAGCTACACCTTC,CATSKRDRANSYTF
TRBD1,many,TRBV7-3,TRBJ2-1,TGTGCCAACAAAGGTCGGACAGGGTATGAGCAGTTCTTC,CANKGRTGYEQFF
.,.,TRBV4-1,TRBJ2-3,TGCGCCAGCAGCCTCCCGAAGGGCCTTAGCGGTGCTAGCACAGATACGCAGTATTTT,CASSLPKGLSGASTDTQYF
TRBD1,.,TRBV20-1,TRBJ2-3,TGCAGTGCTAGAGATCCAGGGGGTCCAGATACGCAGTATTTT,CSARDPGGPDTQYF
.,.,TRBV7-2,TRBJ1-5,TGTGCCAGCAGCTTGTATGGAAGTGACAATCAGCCCCAGCATTTT,CASSLYGSDNQPQHF
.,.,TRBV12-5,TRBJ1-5,TGTGCTAGCCTGACAGAACTAGGACAGCCCCAGCATTTT,CASLTELGQPQHF
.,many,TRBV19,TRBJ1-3,TGTGCCAGTAGTATCGGGGCGGAGAGAAACACCATATATTTT,CASSIGAERNTIYF
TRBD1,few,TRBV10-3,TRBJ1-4,TGTGCCAGCAGACCCGGACAGGGGAACGAAAAACTGTTTTTT,CASRPGQGNEKLFF
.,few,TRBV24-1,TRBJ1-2,TGTGCCACCCTTCTTACGCTCGGGAGCTATGGCTACACCTTC,CATLLTLGSYGYTF
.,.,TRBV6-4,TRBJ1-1,TGTGCCAGCAGTGAAATGGACGGAACTGAAGCTTTCTTT,CASSEMDGTEAFF
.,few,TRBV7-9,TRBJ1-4,TGTGCCAGCAGCTCCCGGACAGTCTCCTGGGAAAAACTGTTTTTT,CASSSRTVSWEKLFF
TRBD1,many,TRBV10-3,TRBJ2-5,TGTGCCATCGGCCGGGACAGGGAGGTCCAAGAGACCCAGTACTTC,CAIGRDREVQETQYF
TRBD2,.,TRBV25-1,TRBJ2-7,TGTGCCACCGGGACTACGAGCTACGAGCAGTACTTC,CATGTTSYEQYF
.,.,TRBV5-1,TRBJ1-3,TGCGCCGGCCGACAGCCACTTAGCTCTGGAAACACCATATATTTT,CAGRQPLSSGNTIYF
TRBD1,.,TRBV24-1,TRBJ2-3,TGTGCCAGCAGTGAAGCTGGGGACAGAAATACGCAGTATTTT,CASSEAGDRNTQYF
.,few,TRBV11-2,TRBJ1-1,TGTGCCAGCAGCTTAGTAGGCTGGGGAGGCACTGAAGCTTTCTTT,CASSLVGWGGTEAFF
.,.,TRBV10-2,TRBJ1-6,TGCGCCAGCGGTGAAGATGGGCCACCCCTCCACTTT,CASGEDGPPLHF
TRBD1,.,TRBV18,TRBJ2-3,TGTGCCAGCTCGACAGGGGGCGCGACAGATACGCAGTATTTT,CASSTGGATDTQYF
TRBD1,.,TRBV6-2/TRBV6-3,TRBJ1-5,TGTGCCAGCAGTTACCCGACAGGGGTCGGTCAGCCCCAGCATTTT,CASSYPTGVGQPQHF
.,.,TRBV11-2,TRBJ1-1,TGTGCCAGCAGCTTTACAGGGCGGGACACTGAAGCTTTCTTT,CASSFTGRDTEAFF
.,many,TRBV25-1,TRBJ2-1,TGTGCCAGCAGTTTCAAACTGGCAGGTGAGCAGTTCTTC,CASSFKLAGEQFF
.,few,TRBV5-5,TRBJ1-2,TGTGCCAGCAGCCCCGTCGGCGGGGTCTATGGCTACACCTTC,CASSPVGGVYGYTF
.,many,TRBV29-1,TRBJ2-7,TGCAGCGTTGCCGGGGGCCCGACCTACGAGCAGTACTTC,CSVAGGPTYEQYF
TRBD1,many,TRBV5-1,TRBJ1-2,TGCGCCAGCAGCGGGACAGTAACTAACTATGGCTACACCTTC,CASSGTVTNYGYTF
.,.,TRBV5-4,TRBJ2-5,TGCGCCAGCAGTTTGGGTGCAGCAGGGACGAGAGAGACCCAGTACTTC,CASSLGAAGTRETQYF
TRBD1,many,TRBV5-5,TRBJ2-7,TGTGCCAGCAGCGGGACAGGGAACGCCGAGCAGTACTTC,CASSGTGNAEQYF
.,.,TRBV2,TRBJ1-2,TGTGCCAGCAGTCCCAGGGAAGGGGCCACCTTC,CASSPREGATF
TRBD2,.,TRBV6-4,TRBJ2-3,TGTGCCAGCAGTGACTCGACGGGGGGGTCGCAGTATTTT,CASSDSTGGSQYF
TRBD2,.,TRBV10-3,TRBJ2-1,TGTGCCATCAGACTAGCGGACAATGAGCAGTTCTTC,CAIRLADNEQFF
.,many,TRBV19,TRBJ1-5,TGTGCCAGTAGTATCCCCGGCAGGGTTCATCAGCCCCAGCATTTT,CASSIPGRVHQPQHF
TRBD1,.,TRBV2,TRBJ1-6,TGTGCCAGCAGCTATGGCGGGGTGACAGGGACCCTAGGACCCCTCCACTTT,CASSYGGVTGTLGPLHF
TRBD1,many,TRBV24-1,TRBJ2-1,TGTGCCACCAGTGAGACAGGGCTTCATGAGCAGTTCTTC,CATSETGLHEQFF
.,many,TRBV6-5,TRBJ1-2,TGTGCCAGCAGTTATTTGGGCTATGGCTACACCTTC,CASSYLGYGYTF
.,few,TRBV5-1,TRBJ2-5,TGCGCCAGCAGCTTGGCCTGGGACTTGGGAGAGACCCAGTACTTC,CASSLAWDLGETQYF
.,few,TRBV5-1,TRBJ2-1,TGCGCCAGCAGCTTGGAGCGTAACTCCTACAATGAGCAGTTCTTC,CASSLERNSYNEQFF
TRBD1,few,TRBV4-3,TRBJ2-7,TGCGCCAGCAGCCAAGAGGACAGGGGGCTTATCGACGAGCAGTACTTC,CASSQEDRGLIDEQYF
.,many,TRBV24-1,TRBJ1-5,TGTGCCACCAGTGAGTCCGGGGACGGGAGGAATCAGCCCCAGCATTTT,CATSESGDGRNQPQHF
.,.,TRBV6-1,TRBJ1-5,TGTGCCAGCAGTGTTTTCTGGGTTAGCAATCAGCCCCAGCATTTT,CASSVFWVSNQPQHF
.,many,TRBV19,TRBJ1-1,TGTGCCAGTAGTATTGGACAGCCGAACACTGAAGCTTTCTTT,CASSIGQPNTEAFF
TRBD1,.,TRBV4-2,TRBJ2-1,TGTGCCAGCAGCCAAGATTCCCGGGACAGCCGCTACAATGAGCAGTTCTTC,CASSQDSRDSRYNEQFF
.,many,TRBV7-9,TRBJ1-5,TGTGCCACCTGGGAGGGTTGGCAGCCCCAGCATTTT,CATWEGWQPQHF
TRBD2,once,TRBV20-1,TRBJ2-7,TGCAGTGCTAGGCCCGGGACTAGACGCTACGAGCAGTACTTC,CSARPGTRRYEQYF
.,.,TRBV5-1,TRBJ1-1,TGCGCCAGCAGCTTGGGGCGACTTGGGGTGGGCACTGAAGCTTTCTTT,CASSLGRLGVGTEAFF
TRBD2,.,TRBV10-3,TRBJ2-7,TGTGCCATCAGGGCGGGGGACCTAGGATACGAGCAGTACTTC,CAIRAGDLGYEQYF
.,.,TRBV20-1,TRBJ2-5,TGCAGTGCTCGACGTATACAGGGGAGGGGGGAGACCCAGTACTTC,CSARRIQGRGETQYF
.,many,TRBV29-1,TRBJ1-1,TGCAGCGTCATTAGGGGTACCACTGAAGCTTTCTTT,CSVIRGTTEAFF
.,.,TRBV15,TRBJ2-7,TGTGCCACCAGCCAGTGGGGGATTACCTACGAGCAGTACTTC,CATSQWGITYEQYF
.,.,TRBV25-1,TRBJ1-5,TGTGCCAGCAGTGCCTGGAGTATAGGACAGCGTACAGAGCCCCAGCATTTT,CASSAWSIGQRTEPQHF
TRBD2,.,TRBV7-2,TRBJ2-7,TGTGCCAGCAGTAAACTAGCGGGGGGTCTCTATGAGCAGTACTTC,CASSKLAGGLYEQYF
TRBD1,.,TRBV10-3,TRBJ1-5,TGTGCCAGCAGTTACGGGGGACAGTCATATCAGCCCCAGCATTTT,CASSYGGQSYQPQHF
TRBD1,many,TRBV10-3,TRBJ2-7,TGTGCCATCAGCCGAGGGACAGGGCCTCCTTACTACGAGCAGTACTTC,CAISRGTGPPYYEQYF
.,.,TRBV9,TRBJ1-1,TGTGCCAGCAGCGTCGGGGGTCAGACTGAAGCTTTCTTT,CASSVGGQTEAFF
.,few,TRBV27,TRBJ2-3,TGTGCCAGCAGTTTAGCACTAGCCAGCACAGATACGCAGTATTTT,CASSLALASTDTQYF
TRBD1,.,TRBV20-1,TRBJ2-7,TGCAGTGCTAGAGATCCCCGGACAGGGGACTCCTACGAGCAGTACTTC,CSARDPRTGDSYEQYF
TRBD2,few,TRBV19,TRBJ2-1,TGTGCCAGTAGTAACACTCCGGGAGGACCGTTAAACAATGAGCAGTTCTTC,CASSNTPGGPLNNEQFF
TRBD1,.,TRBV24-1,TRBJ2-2,TGTGCCACCAGTGACCCGGGACAGGGCGGCGGGGAGCTGTTTTTT,CATSDPGQGGGELFF